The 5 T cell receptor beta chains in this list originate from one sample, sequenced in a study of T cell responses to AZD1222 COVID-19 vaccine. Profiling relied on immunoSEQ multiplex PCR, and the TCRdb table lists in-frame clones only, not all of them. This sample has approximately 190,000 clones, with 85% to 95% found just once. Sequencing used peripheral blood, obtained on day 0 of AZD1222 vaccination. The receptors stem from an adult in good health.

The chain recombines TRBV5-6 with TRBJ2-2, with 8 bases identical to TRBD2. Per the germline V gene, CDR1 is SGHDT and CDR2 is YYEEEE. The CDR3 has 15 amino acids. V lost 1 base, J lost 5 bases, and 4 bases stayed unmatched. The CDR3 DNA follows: TGTGCCAGCAGCTTGCGGGGGGGCTGGACCGGGGAGCTGTTTTTT. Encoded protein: CASSLRGGWTGELFF.

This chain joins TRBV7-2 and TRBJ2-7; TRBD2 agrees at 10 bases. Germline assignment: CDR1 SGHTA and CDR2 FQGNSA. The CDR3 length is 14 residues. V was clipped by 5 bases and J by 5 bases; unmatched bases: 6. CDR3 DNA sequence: TGTGCCAGCAGCGGGAGCGGGGGGGGAGACGAGCAGTACTTC. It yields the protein CASSGSGGGDEQYF.

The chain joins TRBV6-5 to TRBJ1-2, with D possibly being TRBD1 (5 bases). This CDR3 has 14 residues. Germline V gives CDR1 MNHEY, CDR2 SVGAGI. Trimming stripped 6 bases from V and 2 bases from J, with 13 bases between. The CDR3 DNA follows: TGTGCCAGCAGGAGTCGTGGGGCCAACTATGGCTACACCTTC. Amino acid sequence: CASRSRGANYGYTF.

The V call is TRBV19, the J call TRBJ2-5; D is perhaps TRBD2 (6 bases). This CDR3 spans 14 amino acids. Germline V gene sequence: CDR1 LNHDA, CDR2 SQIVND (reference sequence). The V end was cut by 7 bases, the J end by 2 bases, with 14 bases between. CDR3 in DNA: TGTGCCAGTACCCGGGACTTCTCACAAGAGACCCAGTACTTC. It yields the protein CASTRDFSQETQYF.

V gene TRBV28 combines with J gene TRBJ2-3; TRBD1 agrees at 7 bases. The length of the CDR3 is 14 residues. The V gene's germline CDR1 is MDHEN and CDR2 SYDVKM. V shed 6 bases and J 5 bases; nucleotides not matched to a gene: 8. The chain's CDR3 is CASSRTGEKDTQYF. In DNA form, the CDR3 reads TGTGCCAGCAGCCGGACAGGTGAAAAAGATACGCAGTATTTT. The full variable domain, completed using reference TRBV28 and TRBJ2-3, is DVKVTQSSRYLVKRTGEKVFLECVQDMDHENMFWYRQDPGLGLRLIYFSYDVKMKEKGDIPEGYSVSREKKERFSLILESASTNQTSMYLCASSRTGEKDTQYFGPGTRLTVL.